One and the same sample provided the 25 T cell receptor beta chains below, sequenced in a study of blood T cells in healthy people across ages. Combining a sample-barcoded 5' primer with a J-beta primer mix, a second PCR ran for roughly 7 to 11 cycles. TCRdb itself ran the 5' RACE reads through MiXCR, one entry per CDR3 protein. The sample includes 700,000 or so distinct CDR3 sequences, around 41% of them seen just once. The sample taken for sequencing was blood. The source is an older man in good health.

The V and J genes are TRBV21-1 and TRBJ2-7; the D call in the table, TRBD1, was not verified against the DNA. TRBV21-1 is a listed pseudogene. CDR3 size: 19 residues. The CDR3 here is CASSTRNQQGTMRSYEQYF. CDR3 sequence (DNA): TGTGCCAGCAGCACGAGGAATCAACAGGGGACCATGAGATCCTACGAGCAGTACTTC.

The chain has TRBV12-3 or TRBV12-4 and TRBJ2-5, with 8 bases that match TRBD1. This CDR3 has 13 residues. After removal of 5 bases from V and 11 bases from J, the junction contained 10 bases not matched to a gene. DNA for the CDR3: TGTGCCAGCAGTCGGCAGGGGGCACAGGGGCAGTACTTC. It translates to CASSRQGAQGQYF.

The J gene is TRBJ2-7, the V gene TRBV7-2; D might be TRBD2 (6 bases). The CDR3 has 13 amino acids. Trimming stripped 2 bases from V and 5 bases from J, with 10 bases between. The germline V gene has CDR1 SGHTA and CDR2 FQGNSA. The chain's CDR3 is CASSLRGINEQYF. The CDR3 DNA sequence: TGTGCCAGCAGCTTACGGGGGATCAACGAGCAGTACTTC.

This rearrangement joins TRBV20-1 to TRBJ2-7, with D perhaps matching TRBD2 (5 bases). V was pared by 0 bases and J by 3 bases, with 21 bases between. The CDR3 extends over 17 amino acids. The germline gives CDR1 DFQATT, CDR2 SNEGSKA (reference sequence). This CDR3 is CSARERKGLGVNYEQYF. CDR3 DNA: TGCAGTGCTAGAGAGAGGAAAGGACTCGGGGTTAACTACGAGCAGTACTTC.

This clonotype was found once. The CDR3 DNA follows: TGCAGTGCTAGAGAAAGGGTACAGCCCTTGAACACTGAAGCTTTCTTT. Residues: CSARERVQPLNTEAFF. The chain employs TRBV20-1 and TRBJ1-1; D is ambiguous. Germline values: CDR1 DFQATT, CDR2 SNEGSKA (reference sequence). Trimming took 0 bases from V and 0 from J, leaving 14 bases between them. The CDR3 has 16 amino acids.

The chain combines TRBV4-1 with TRBJ2-1; D possibly uses TRBD1 or TRBD2 (5 bases each). The CDR3 sequence is 16 residues long. Germline lookup yields CDR1 MGHRA and CDR2 YSYEKL. Trimming shortened V by 0 bases and J by 4 bases, and 13 bases separated the two germline ends. The CDR3, as DNA: TGCGCCAGCAGCCAAGATCTCTCAGGGAGTTACAATGAGCAGTTCTTC. Encoded protein: CASSQDLSGSYNEQFF.

The genes are TRBV7-2 and TRBJ2-7, with no clear D. The CDR3 consists of 14 residues. The V gene's germline CDR1 is SGHTA and CDR2 FQGNSA. Trimming took 3 bases from V and 9 from J, leaving 18 bases between them. CDR3 DNA sequence: TGTGCCAGCAGCTTTCAAACGACCCAAGGTTGGCAGTACTTC. It encodes CASSFQTTQGWQYF.

This sequence joins TRBV7-2 and TRBJ2-7; D ambiguous. Trimming removed 10 bases at V and 2 bases at J, with 12 bases between. The CDR3 is 12 amino acids. Looked up from germline, CDR1 is SGHTA and CDR2 is FQGNSA. CDR3 sequence (DNA): TGTGCCACCCAGTCGGCCCCCTACGAGCAGTACTTC. Protein sequence: CATQSAPYEQYF.

J is TRBJ2-6 and V is TRBV14; 8 nucleotides line up with TRBD1. Per germline, CDR1 SGHDN and CDR2 FVKESK. The CDR3 length is 17 residues. J gave up 0 bases and V 4 bases, and 5 bases lay outside the gene matches. CDR3 loop: CASSPGQGYSGANVLTF. In nucleotides, the CDR3 is TGTGCCAGCAGCCCAGGACAGGGCTACTCTGGGGCCAACGTCCTGACTTTC.

The chain is built from TRBV7-2 and TRBJ2-4, with a possible D match to TRBD1 (6 bases). The better agreement between TRBJ2-7 and the DNA end casts doubt on the J call. This CDR3 is 14 amino acids long. The germline V gene encodes CDR1 SGHTA and CDR2 FQGNSA. This chain's CDR3 is CASSLPTGFYEQYF. The DNA of the CDR3 is TGTGCCAGCAGCCTCCCGACAGGATTTTACGAGCAGTACTTC.

This rearrangement joins TRBV28 to TRBJ2-5, with 7 bases that match TRBD2. Gene TRBJ2-7 matches the end of the DNA better, so the J call may be wrong. CDR1 is MDHEN and CDR2 is SYDVKM in the germline V gene. This CDR3 is built from 14 residues. Here the CDR3 reads CASIRGGSGNEQYF. The CDR3 DNA reads TGTGCCAGCATACGGGGCGGGAGCGGTAACGAGCAGTACTTC.

The chain employs TRBV6-1 and TRBJ2-7, with 7 bases lining up with TRBD2. Germline loops: CDR1 MNHNS, CDR2 SASEGT. The CDR3 is 16 residues long. V was clipped by 0 bases and J by 3 bases; unmatched bases: 8. In DNA form, the CDR3 reads TGTGCCAGCAGTGAAGCGCCAGCGGGACGGTACTACGAGCAGTACTTC. This translates into CASSEAPAGRYYEQYF.

Here the CDR3 reads CASSLGGGRRYEQYF. DNA of the CDR3: TGTGCCAGCAGCTTAGGTGGCGGGAGGCGCTACGAGCAGTACTTC. The chain links TRBV7-6 to TRBJ2-7, with 8 bases aligning to TRBD2. The CDR3 consists of 15 residues. V was pared by 1 base and J by 3 bases, with 5 bases of the junction left unmatched. CDR1 is SGHVS and CDR2 is FNYEAQ in the germline V gene.

CDR3 protein: CASSFGSEGEQYF. In DNA form, the CDR3 reads TGTGCCAGCAGCTTCGGCTCCGAAGGTGAGCAGTACTTC. The rearrangement uses TRBV7-9 and TRBJ2-7; D gene ambiguous. Trimming took off 3 bases at V and 7 bases at J, with 13 bases between the two ends. The CDR3 totals 13 residues. The germline CDR1 and CDR2 sequences are SEHNR and FQNEAQ (reference sequence).

This clonotype was detected a few times. One end of the junction varies from germline; a read error may be responsible. This rearrangement joins TRBV2 to TRBJ1-2; TRBD1 might be the D (5 bases). Per germline, CDR1 SNHLY and CDR2 FYNNEI. The CDR3 spans 13 residues. In nucleotides, the CDR3 is TGTGCCAGCAGTGTAAAGGGGTCCTATGGCTGCACCTTC. Its protein product is CASSVKGSYGCTF.

This clonotype occurred a few times. V and J are TRBV20-1 and TRBJ2-3, with a weak D call TRBD2 (6 bases). The germline V and J ends were trimmed by 6 bases and 0 bases, with 22 bases remaining between them. The CDR3 covers 17 residues. CDR1 DFQATT and CDR2 SNEGSKA come from the germline V gene (reference sequence). CDR3 coding DNA: TGCAGTGCCAGCGAAAGGGCTAGCGAAACTAGCACAGATACGCAGTATTTT. It specifies CSASERASETSTDTQYF.

This rearrangement joins TRBV12-3 or TRBV12-4 to TRBJ2-3, with 7 bases fitting TRBD1. Trimming at V came to 6 bases and at J to 0 bases, leaving 6 bases not matched to a gene. The CDR3 has 15 residues. CDR3: CASSPKGASTDTQYF. Here the CDR3 DNA reads TGTGCCAGCAGCCCTAAGGGGGCCAGCACAGATACGCAGTATTTT.

This clonotype was detected ten times or more. The chain carries TRBV29-1 and TRBJ2-7, with TRBD1 identical over 9 bases. V shed 6 bases and J 5 bases; nucleotides not matched to a gene: 5. Germline lookup yields CDR1 SQVTM and CDR2 ANQGSEA. The CDR3 consists of 12 residues. CDR3 sequence reads: CSVGTGTNEQYF. The CDR3 coding sequence is TGCAGCGTCGGGACAGGGACAAACGAGCAGTACTTC.

This chain joins TRBV11-2 and TRBJ2-2; D remains unclear. The CDR3 sequence is 12 residues long. The ends were cut back, 3 bases at V and 4 bases at J, with 3 bases in the middle. CDR1 SGHAT and CDR2 FQNNGV come from the germline V gene. CDR3: CASSFPTGELFF. The DNA for the CDR3 is TGTGCCAGCAGCTTCCCCACCGGGGAGCTGTTTTTT.

This clonotype was detected a few times. This rearrangement joins TRBV7-9 to TRBJ2-5; perhaps D is TRBD1 or TRBD2 (5 bases each). Trimming shortened V by 3 bases and J by 11 bases, and 13 bases separated the two germline ends. Germline V gene lookup returns CDR1 SEHNR and CDR2 FQNEAQ (reference sequence). The length of the CDR3 is 12 residues. The CDR3 loop reads CASSFLVGEQYF. For the CDR3, the DNA is TGTGCCAGCAGCTTTCTGGTGGGGGAGCAGTACTTC.

This clonotype was detected only a few times. The chain combines TRBV4-3 with TRBJ2-7; D ambiguous. CDR3 length equals 13 residues. The germline V gene encodes CDR1 LGHNA and CDR2 YSLEER. V was shortened by 2 bases and J by 7 bases, with 12 bases between the two germline ends. The CDR3 here is CASSQTPRFEQYF. The CDR3 DNA reads as TGCGCCAGCAGCCAAACCCCACGCTTTGAGCAGTACTTC.

There are a few counts of this clonotype. The chain uses TRBV20-1 and TRBJ2-6; D is ambiguous. The V and J ends lost 4 bases and 5 bases respectively, with 3 bases between them. The CDR3 runs 11 residues. Looked up from germline, CDR1 is DFQATT and CDR2 is SNEGSKA (reference sequence). The CDR3 DNA reads as TGCAGTGCTACCAGGGCCAACGTCCTGACTTTC. Translating it yields CSATRANVLTF.

The chain is built from TRBV12-3 or TRBV12-4 and TRBJ2-7; D gene unclear. There are 12 residues in the CDR3. The germline V and J ends were trimmed by 0 bases and 12 bases, with 12 bases remaining between them. Here the CDR3 reads CASSLASAQRYF. The CDR3 DNA sequence: TGTGCCAGCAGTTTAGCTTCTGCCCAGCGGTACTTC.

This chain uses TRBV11-2 with TRBJ2-1; 8 nucleotides agree with TRBD2. The CDR3 contains 15 residues. With 3 bases clipped from V and 4 bases from J, the junction kept 5 bases outside the gene matches. Per germline, CDR1 SGHAT and CDR2 FQNNGV. The CDR3 region has the DNA TGTGCCAGCAGCTTTTCGGCTAGCGGGTACAATGAGCAGTTCTTC. It specifies CASSFSASGYNEQFF.

This clonotype was observed a handful of times. V usage is TRBV2 and J usage is TRBJ2-7, with 12 bases identical to TRBD1. The germline CDR1 and CDR2 sequences are SNHLY and FYNNEI. V lost 6 bases, J lost 7 bases, and 7 bases stayed unmatched. The length of the CDR3 is 14 residues. The CDR3 nucleotides are TGTGCCAGCAGCGTGGGACAGGGGGCGGGAGAGCAGTACTTC. Translation gives CASSVGQGAGEQYF.